The 22 T cell receptor beta chains listed next were all sequenced from one sample in a study of technical replicates of blood from a few donors. The data were produced by immunoSEQ multiplex PCR, yet TCRdb's version contains in-frame clones alone and is incomplete. The table lists tens of thousands of clones, 95% to 98% of them singletons. The sequenced sample consisted of T cells isolated from PBMCs. These TCRs come from a human donor in good health.

The chain carries TRBV4-1 and TRBJ2-1; D gene unclear. Germline CDR1 MGHRA, CDR2 YSYEKL. V lost 5 bases to trimming and J lost 2 bases, with 13 bases between them. This CDR3 has 15 amino acids. The CDR3 sequence is CASSTYSETYNEQFF. The CDR3 nucleotides read TGCGCCAGCAGCACGTACAGTGAAACCTACAATGAGCAGTTCTTC.

The chain uses TRBV6-5 and TRBJ2-7; 12 nucleotides line up with TRBD2. CDR3 length equals 15 residues. Unmatched junction bases numbered 2, after V lost 5 bases and J lost 0 bases. Per the germline V gene, CDR1 is MNHEY and CDR2 is SVGAGI. CDR3 DNA: TGTGCCAGCAGTCAGACTAGCGGGAGCTCCTACGAGCAGTACTTC. It translates to CASSQTSGSSYEQYF.

V usage is TRBV11-1 and J usage is TRBJ2-2; 7 nucleotides agree with TRBD1. CDR3 length: 18 amino acids. V dropped 4 bases and J dropped 0; count of bases not matched to a gene: 11. Germline V gene data show CDR1 as SGHAT and CDR2 as FQDESV (reference sequence). The CDR3 loop reads CASSSRLGQTSNTGELFF. The CDR3 DNA reads as TGTGCCAGCAGCTCGAGATTGGGACAGACTTCGAACACCGGGGAGCTGTTTTTT.

The chain employs TRBV18 and TRBJ2-1; 7 nucleotides agree with TRBD1. The CDR3 sequence is 17 residues long. The germline CDR1 and CDR2 sequences are KGHSH and LQKENI. Losses at the gene ends were 2 bases for V and 0 bases for J; bases not matched to a gene: 7. The CDR3 region has the DNA TGTGCCAGCTCACCAAGGGGACAGAGCTTCTCCTACAATGAGCAGTTCTTC. Its protein is CASSPRGQSFSYNEQFF.

The rearrangement links TRBV11-3 to TRBJ2-7; weak D call: TRBD1 (6 bases). CDR1 and CDR2 from the germline V gene are SGHNT and YENEEA. V shed 4 bases and J shed 3 bases, with 10 bases lying between them. This CDR3 has 13 residues. CDR3 protein: CASSSQQGYEQYF. CDR3 bases: TGTGCCAGCAGCTCACAACAGGGCTACGAGCAGTACTTC.

The rearrangement uses TRBV7-9 and TRBJ1-1; TRBD1 matches at 7 bases. The CDR3 contains 14 residues. Germline V gives CDR1 SEHNR, CDR2 FQNEAQ (reference sequence). J was trimmed by 3 bases and V by 5 bases; bases with no gene match: 6. CDR3 loop: CASSPPGQYTEAFF. The CDR3 DNA follows: TGTGCCAGCAGCCCCCCGGGACAGTACACTGAAGCTTTCTTT.

The genes are TRBV5-5 and TRBJ1-2; the D gene is possibly TRBD1 (6 bases). Trimming pared 1 base from V and 6 bases from J, leaving 13 bases between. CDR1 is SGHKS, CDR2 YYEKEE, per germline (reference sequence). The length of the CDR3 is 14 residues. In DNA, the CDR3 is TGTGCCAGCAGCTTGACAGGCTCAGGGGATGGCTACACCTTC. It translates to CASSLTGSGDGYTF.

The V call is TRBV10-1, the J call TRBJ2-7; 7 nucleotides agree with TRBD1. Germline V CDR1 and CDR2: WNHNN, SYGVQD (reference sequence). The V and J ends lost 0 bases and 5 bases, in that order; junction bases with no gene match: 10. The CDR3 extends over 16 amino acids. This chain's CDR3 is CASSESKVRGSDEQYF. The CDR3 DNA follows: TGCGCCAGCAGTGAGTCGAAGGTCAGGGGGTCCGACGAGCAGTACTTC.

J is TRBJ2-7 and V is TRBV4-1; TRBD2 agrees at 13 bases. There are 16 residues in the CDR3. The V gene end was trimmed by 4 bases and the J gene end by 10 bases; junction bases not matched to a gene: 13. Germline V CDR1 and CDR2: MGHRA, YSYEKL. Here the CDR3 reads CASSPERTSGGLGQYF. CDR3 coding DNA: TGCGCCAGCAGCCCTGAGCGGACTAGCGGGGGCTTGGGACAGTACTTC.

The rearrangement links TRBV11-2 to TRBJ1-6; no clear D gene. Germline loops: CDR1 SGHAT, CDR2 FQNNGV. This CDR3 is built from 18 residues. V was pared by 1 base and J by 5 bases, with 18 bases between. The chain's CDR3 is CASSLGRGPKLHNSPLHF. CDR3 in DNA: TGTGCCAGCAGCTTAGGTCGAGGGCCAAAGTTACATAATTCACCCCTCCACTTT.

This rearrangement joins TRBV19 to TRBJ1-2, with 9 bases lining up with TRBD1. V lost 5 bases to trimming and J lost 6 bases; unmatched junction nucleotides: 13. The CDR3 sequence is 16 residues long. Germline CDR1 is LNHDA and CDR2 is SQIVND (reference sequence). CDR3 sequence: CASSPPPRDREDGYTF. As DNA, the CDR3 is TGTGCCAGTAGTCCCCCACCCAGGGACAGGGAGGATGGCTACACCTTC.

The V and J genes are TRBV28 and TRBJ2-3; perhaps TRBD2 as D (6 bases). The V gene lost 3 bases and the J gene lost 6 bases, with 13 bases spanning the gap. The CDR3 covers 14 residues. The germline V gene has CDR1 MDHEN and CDR2 SYDVKM. The CDR3 sequence is CASSFRYSGDTQYF. The CDR3 bases are TGTGCCAGCAGTTTCCGGTATAGCGGTGATACGCAGTATTTT.

In its sample, this clone was seen once. The V gene is TRBV27, the J gene TRBJ1-5; D not certain. Trimming pared 3 bases from V and 3 bases from J, leaving 9 bases between. The CDR3 runs to 14 residues. Germline CDR1 is MNHEY and CDR2 is SMNVEV (reference sequence). The CDR3 sequence is CASSFSGYNQPQHF. DNA for the CDR3: TGTGCCAGCAGTTTCTCGGGTTACAATCAGCCCCAGCATTTT.

As concerns this clone: A junction boundary mismatches the germline segment, possibly from a read error. The rearrangement uses TRBV10-2 and TRBJ2-7; 9 bases line up with TRBD1. CDR3 size: 12 residues. Germline loops: CDR1 WSHSY, CDR2 SAAADI. CDR3 loop: CASSESEGQGVF. DNA for the CDR3: TGCGCCAGCAGTGAGTCAGAGGGACAGGGTGTTTTC.

The V and J genes are TRBV9 and TRBJ1-4, with 7 bases that match TRBD1. The CDR3 has 16 amino acids. CDR1 is SGDLS and CDR2 is YYNGEE in the germline V gene. J lost 2 bases, V lost 3 bases, and 7 bases had no gene match. The CDR3 sequence is CASSAPPGQTNEKLFF. In DNA, the CDR3 is TGTGCCAGCAGCGCACCCCCGGGACAGACTAATGAAAAACTGTTTTTT.

The gene calls are TRBV11-3 and TRBJ2-1, with 13 nucleotides matching TRBD2. J was trimmed by 8 bases and V by 8 bases; bases with no gene match: 6. The CDR3 spans 14 residues. The V gene's germline CDR1 is SGHNT and CDR2 YENEEA. This CDR3 reads CASGKLAGGDEQFF. CDR3 nucleotide sequence: TGTGCCAGCGGAAAACTAGCGGGGGGGGATGAGCAGTTCTTC. The full variable domain, in which reference TRBV11-3 and TRBJ2-1 provide the parts outside the CDR3, is EAGVVQSPRYKIIEKKQPVAFWCNPISGHNTLYWYLQNLGQGPELLIRYENEEAVDDSQLPKDRFSAERLKGVDSTLKIQPAELGDSAVYLCASGKLAGGDEQFFGPGTRLTVL.

The gene calls are TRBV6-4 and TRBJ2-1, with 10 bases that match TRBD2. Trimming at V came to 6 bases and at J to 8 bases, leaving 13 bases not matched to a gene. Germline V lookup: CDR1 MRHNA, CDR2 SNTAGT. The length of the CDR3 is 16 residues. The CDR3 loop reads CASSERAGGFDYEQFF. The CDR3 DNA reads TGTGCCAGCAGCGAACGAGCGGGGGGGTTTGATTATGAGCAGTTCTTC.

The V and J genes are TRBV6-5 and TRBJ2-5; TRBD2 matches 7 bases. Germline V gives CDR1 MNHEY, CDR2 SVGAGI. After removal of 2 bases from V and 9 bases from J, the junction contained 12 bases not matched to a gene. The CDR3 runs to 15 residues. For the CDR3, the DNA is TGTGCCAGCAGTTACGGCAGGGCGGGAGCTAGGGCCCAGTACTTC. As protein: CASSYGRAGARAQYF.

The chain carries TRBV13 and TRBJ1-2, with D maybe TRBD1 (6 bases). The V gene's germline CDR1 is PRHDT and CDR2 FYEKMQ (reference sequence). Between the trimmed V and J ends, which lost 3 bases and 8 bases, there was a span of 13 bases. The CDR3 is 13 residues long. The CDR3 sequence is CASSFGQGSGYTF. In DNA form, the CDR3 reads TGTGCCAGCAGCTTTGGTCAGGGGTCGGGCTACACCTTC.

The J gene is TRBJ1-4, the V gene TRBV11-1; D might be TRBD1 (6 bases). Trimming removed 3 bases at V and 6 bases at J, with 14 bases between. The CDR3 is 15 amino acids. Germline V gene sequence: CDR1 SGHAT, CDR2 FQDESV (reference sequence). The CDR3 protein is CASSFQGIGDEKLFF. CDR3 DNA: TGTGCCAGCAGCTTCCAGGGGATCGGGGATGAAAAACTGTTTTTT.

The V call is TRBV28, the J call TRBJ2-3, with TRBD2 identical over 14 bases. The germline V gene encodes CDR1 MDHEN and CDR2 SYDVKM. CDR3 length: 19 residues. V dropped 5 bases and J dropped 4; count of bases not matched to a gene: 14. Here the CDR3 DNA reads TGTGCCAGCAGTGCCGAACCCCCGATGACTAGCGGGAGGGCAGATACGCAGTATTTT. Translation gives CASSAEPPMTSGRADTQYF.

The V and J genes are TRBV28 and TRBJ2-4, with D tentatively TRBD2 (6 bases). V gave up 7 bases and J gave up 6 bases, with 16 bases separating them. CDR3 length: 14 residues. Germline V lookup: CDR1 MDHEN, CDR2 SYDVKM. The CDR3 loop reads CASIPGGQGNIQYF. In DNA, the CDR3 is TGTGCCAGCATCCCTGGAGGGCAGGGAAACATTCAGTACTTC.